This T cell receptor beta chain was documented in a study of blood T cell repertoires in COVID-19 (dated by TCRdb to the early 2020s). About the study as a whole: Collaborator samples came from the United States, Italy and Spain and covered acute and convalescent phases of COVID-19. The sample metadata nearly always contained a de-identified subject ID, COVID-19 status, age in years and sex. The repertoires were made available in a free public database intended to serve as a resource for research on the immune response to SARS-CoV-2. HLA class I and class II types, where available, came from metadata supplied by the sample provider rather than from assay-based typing. The material from the prospective study consisted of cDNA or gDNA derived from T cells, B-cell-depleted T cells, or PBMCs. The dataset comprised deeply sampled blood TCRbeta repertoires from subjects exposed to, actively infected with, or recovered from COVID-19. The samples were drawn from the first 160 participants of the ongoing ImmuneRACE study and from 1,254 subjects provided by 6 global collaborators. Points the paper makes about the study in general: The amount of clinical and demographic metadata varied by source and participant and was provided uncurated.

Each collaborating institution followed its own protocols to collect whole blood in K2EDTA tubes. For TCRbeta analysis, collaborators shipped samples in one of three forms: frozen whole blood, isolated PBMCs, or DNA extracted from either of those sample types. About this clone itself: This clone's antigen is unknown. The record has no base qualities; no much larger clone is one base away.

Reading from cysteine to phenylalanine, the CDR3 counts 16 amino acids. This entry keeps only the CDR3 DNA: 48 bases, framed from base 1. V drops 4 bases and J drops 3 bases, leaving 17 bases in between. TCRbeta CDR3 regions were amplified from genomic DNA using the immunoSEQ Assay, a bias-controlled multiplex PCR. The original methods were these. The number of nucleated cells in each sample was estimated from the amplification of reference gene primers within the assay. Sequence reads were collapsed and filtered to measure the absolute abundance of every unique TCRbeta CDR3 rearrangement. For each sample, productive Simpson clonality was calculated by taking the square root of Simpson's diversity index across productive rearrangements. In its TCRdb copy, this immuneACCESS table keeps in-frame sequences only and misses some clones. Where compared with another copy, unresolved V genes explain less than half of these, and the others have no known cause. That table is the source of V, J and clone size, and D and trimming were worked out from the DNA. This sample has approximately 130,000 clones in its table, and more than 80% of those were observed once. The top ten constitute 4.3% of the sample.

Sequenced: peripheral blood. The chain uses TRBV5-7 and TRBJ1-5, with a tentative D gene TRBD1 over 5 matching bases. TRBV5-7 qualifies as an ORF whose function is uncertain. This TCR came from a human donor in a cohort sampled during active COVID-19. The nucleotides are TGTGCCAGCAGCCCCATTTGCAGGGTTGACAATCAGCCCCAGCATTTT. Its translation is CASSPICRVDNQPQHF.